This entry concerns a single T cell receptor (beta chain). No antigen is known for it. The PCR ran on 60 Vbeta and 13 Jbeta primers. Assay used: immunoSEQ multiplex PCR; TCRdb lists only in-frame clones, some missing. The sample carries 200,000 to 250,000 clones, approximately 81% recorded once. The sample is drawn from a study of cytomegalovirus exposure and HLA in healthy donors. Study-wide findings and caveats: The authors considered a cluster of highly shared sequence variants likely to be a sequencing artifact. Among TCR beta chains, those listed as cytomegalovirus-associated numbered approximately 150. Earlier findings revealed that most TCR beta V segments proved productive either about 90% or about 30% of the time. As confirmed in vitro, a few CMV-associated chains were specific for CMV antigens.

The length of the CDR3 is 14 residues. Trimming stripped 10 bases from V and 2 bases from J, with 16 bases between. Germline-derived CDR1 and CDR2 are MDHEN and SYDVKM. The origin of this receptor is a human donor in good health. This chain uses TRBV28 with TRBJ2-3, with D perhaps TRBD2 (7 bases). The sequenced sample consisted of PBMCs. The CDR3 DNA sequence: TGTGCCACCGAGGGGGGGACGAACACAGATACGCAGTATTTT. Protein: CATEGGTNTDTQYF.